Detailed here is one T cell receptor (beta chain). This sample was taken from a study of CD8+ T cells in alopecia areata. Sequencing used cDNA as its template, made by extracting RNA and reverse transcribing it. This table comes from immunoSEQ multiplex PCR, and its TCRdb copy is limited to in-frame clones, with some not included. The sample has 100,000 to 120,000 clones, 58% seen once. Peripheral blood samples and lesional scalp punch biopsies were obtained from alopecia areata patients. The length of the CDR3 is 19 residues. V dropped 5 bases and J dropped 3; count of bases not matched to a gene: 19. Germline V gene lookup returns CDR1 SEHNR and CDR2 FQNEAQ (reference sequence).

The chain joins TRBV7-9 to TRBJ2-7; 10 nucleotides match TRBD2. The specimen was NKG2D-low CD8+ T cells sorted from blood. The TCR was taken from a human donor with alopecia areata. CDR3 DNA: TGTGCCAGCAGCCCCGGGGGAGTGGTTGGAACTAGCGGGGACTACGAGCAGTACTTC. The encoded protein is CASSPGGVVGTSGDYEQYF.